The TCR beta chain under discussion was sequenced for a study of T-cell memory formation after mild COVID-19. TCRdb analysed the 5' RACE reads with MiXCR anew, one entry per CDR3 protein. The table lists some 490,000 distinct CDR3 sequences, around a sixth of them singletons, with around an eighth in the top ten. The clonotype was recovered from an adult woman who had mild COVID-19 (a few samples of this study predate the infection). Cell type and time point are not known. Sequenced: PBMCs or a T cell subset sorted from them (not recorded which).

CDR3 protein: CASSLYRASYEQYF. The CDR3 nucleotides read TGTGCCAGCAGCCTTTACAGGGCCTCCTACGAGCAGTACTTC. This rearrangement joins TRBV27 to TRBJ2-7; perhaps TRBD1 as D (6 bases). The V gene's germline CDR1 is MNHEY and CDR2 SMNVEV (reference sequence). There are 14 residues in the CDR3. Trimming took off 6 bases at V and 0 bases at J, with 12 bases between the two ends.